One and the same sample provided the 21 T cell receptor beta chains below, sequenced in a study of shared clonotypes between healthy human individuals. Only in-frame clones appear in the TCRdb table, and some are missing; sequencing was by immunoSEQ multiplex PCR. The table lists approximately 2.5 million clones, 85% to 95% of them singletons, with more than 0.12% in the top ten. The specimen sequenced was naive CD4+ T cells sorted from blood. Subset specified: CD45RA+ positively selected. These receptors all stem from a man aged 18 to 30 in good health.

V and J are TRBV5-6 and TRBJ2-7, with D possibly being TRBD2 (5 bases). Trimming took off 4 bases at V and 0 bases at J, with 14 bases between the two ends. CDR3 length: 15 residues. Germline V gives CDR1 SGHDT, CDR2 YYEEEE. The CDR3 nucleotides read TGTGCCAGCAGCCCCAGCGGAGTCAGCTCCTACGAGCAGTACTTC. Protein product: CASSPSGVSSYEQYF.

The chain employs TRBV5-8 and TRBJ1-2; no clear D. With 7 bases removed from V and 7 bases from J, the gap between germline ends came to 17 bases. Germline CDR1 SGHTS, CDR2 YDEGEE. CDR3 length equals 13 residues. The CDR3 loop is CASGSAAESGYTF. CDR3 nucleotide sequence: TGTGCCAGCGGGAGTGCGGCAGAAAGTGGCTACACCTTC.

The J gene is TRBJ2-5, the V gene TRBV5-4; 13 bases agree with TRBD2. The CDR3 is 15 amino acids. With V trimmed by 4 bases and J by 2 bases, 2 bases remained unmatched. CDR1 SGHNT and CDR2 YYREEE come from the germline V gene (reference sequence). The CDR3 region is CASSKTSGGQETQYF. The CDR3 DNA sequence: TGTGCCAGCAGCAAGACTAGCGGGGGGCAAGAGACCCAGTACTTC.

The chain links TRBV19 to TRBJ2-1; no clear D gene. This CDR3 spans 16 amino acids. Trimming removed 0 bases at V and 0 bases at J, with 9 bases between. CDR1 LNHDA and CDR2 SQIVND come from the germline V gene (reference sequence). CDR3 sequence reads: CASSIDRTGSYNEQFF. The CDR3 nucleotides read TGTGCCAGTAGTATAGATCGAACGGGCTCCTACAATGAGCAGTTCTTC. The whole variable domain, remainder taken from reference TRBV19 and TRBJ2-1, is DGGITQSPKYLFRKEGQNVTLSCEQNLNHDAMYWYRQDPGQGLRLIYYSQIVNDFQKGDIAEGYSVSREKKESFPLTVTSAQKNPTAFYLCASSIDRTGSYNEQFFGPGTRLTVL.

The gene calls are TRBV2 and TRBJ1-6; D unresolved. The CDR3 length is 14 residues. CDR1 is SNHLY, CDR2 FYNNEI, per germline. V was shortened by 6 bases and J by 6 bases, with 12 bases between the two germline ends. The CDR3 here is CASSAWGSNSPLHF. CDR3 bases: TGTGCCAGCAGCGCCTGGGGTTCTAATTCACCCCTCCACTTT.

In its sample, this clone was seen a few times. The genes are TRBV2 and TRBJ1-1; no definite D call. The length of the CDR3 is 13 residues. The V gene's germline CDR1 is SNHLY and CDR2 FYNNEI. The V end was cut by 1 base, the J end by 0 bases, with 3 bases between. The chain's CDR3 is CASSEGLNTEAFF. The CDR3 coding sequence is TGTGCCAGCAGTGAAGGATTGAACACTGAAGCTTTCTTT.

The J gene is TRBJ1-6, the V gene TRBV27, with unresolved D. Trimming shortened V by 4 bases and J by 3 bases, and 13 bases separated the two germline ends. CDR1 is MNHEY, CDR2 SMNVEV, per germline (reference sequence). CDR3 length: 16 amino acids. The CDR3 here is CASSSWSGGYNSPLHF. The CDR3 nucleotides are TGTGCCAGCAGTTCTTGGTCAGGAGGCTATAATTCACCCCTCCACTTT.

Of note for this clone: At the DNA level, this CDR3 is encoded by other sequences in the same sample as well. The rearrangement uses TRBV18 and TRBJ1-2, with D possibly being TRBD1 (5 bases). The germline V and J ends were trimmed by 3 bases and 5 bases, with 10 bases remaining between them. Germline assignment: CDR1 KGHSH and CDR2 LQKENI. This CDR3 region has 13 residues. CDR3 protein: CASSPGLPYGYTF. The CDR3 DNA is TGTGCCAGCTCACCGGGACTGCCTTATGGCTACACCTTC. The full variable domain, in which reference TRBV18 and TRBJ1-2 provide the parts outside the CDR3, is NAGVMQNPRHLVRRRGQEARLRCSPMKGHSHVYWYRQLPEEGLKFMVYLQKENIIDESGMPKERFSAEFPKEGPSILRIQQVVRGDSAAYFCASSPGLPYGYTFGSGTRLTVV.

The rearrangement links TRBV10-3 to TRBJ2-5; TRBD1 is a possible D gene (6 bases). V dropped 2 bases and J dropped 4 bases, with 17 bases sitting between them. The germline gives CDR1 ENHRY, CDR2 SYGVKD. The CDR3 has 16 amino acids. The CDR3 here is CAISEPMTGSRETQYF. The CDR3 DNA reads TGTGCCATCAGTGAGCCGATGACAGGATCAAGAGAGACCCAGTACTTC.

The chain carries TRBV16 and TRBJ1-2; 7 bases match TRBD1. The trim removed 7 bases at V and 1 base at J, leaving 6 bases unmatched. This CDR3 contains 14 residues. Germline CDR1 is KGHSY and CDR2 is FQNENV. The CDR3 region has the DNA TGTGCCAGCACCCTATACAGGGGTAACTATGGCTACACCTTC. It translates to CASTLYRGNYGYTF.

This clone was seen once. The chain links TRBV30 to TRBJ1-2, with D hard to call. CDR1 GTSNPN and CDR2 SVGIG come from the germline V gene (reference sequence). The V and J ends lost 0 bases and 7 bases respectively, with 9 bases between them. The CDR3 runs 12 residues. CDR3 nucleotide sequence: TGTGCCTGGAGTGTAAGGGAAGTTGGCTACACCTTC. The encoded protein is CAWSVREVGYTF. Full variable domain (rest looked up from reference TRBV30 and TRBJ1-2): SQTIHQWPATLVQPVGSPLSLECTVEGTSNPNLYWYRQAAGRGLQLLFYSVGIGQISSEVPQNLSASRPQDRQFILSSKKLLLSDSGFYLCAWSVREVGYTFGSGTRLTVV.

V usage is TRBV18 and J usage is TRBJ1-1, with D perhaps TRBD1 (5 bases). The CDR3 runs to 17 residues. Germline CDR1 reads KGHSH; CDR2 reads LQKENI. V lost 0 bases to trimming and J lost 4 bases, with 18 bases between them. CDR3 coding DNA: TGTGCCAGCTCACCACCGCCGGCAGCAAGGGGACGCACTGAAGCTTTCTTT. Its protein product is CASSPPPAARGRTEAFF.

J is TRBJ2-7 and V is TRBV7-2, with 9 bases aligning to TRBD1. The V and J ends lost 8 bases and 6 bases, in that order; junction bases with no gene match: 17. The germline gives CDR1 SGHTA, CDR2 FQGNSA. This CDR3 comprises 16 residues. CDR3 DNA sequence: TGTGCCAGCTCTTTGAGAGGGGCACAGGGGGCCGGCGAGCAGTACTTC. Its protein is CASSLRGAQGAGEQYF.

As DNA, the CDR3 is TGTGCCAGCAGCTTTAACGTACGCGGGATCGATAGCAATCAGCCCCAGCATTTT. Translation gives CASSFNVRGIDSNQPQHF. The chain combines TRBV7-3 with TRBJ1-5; D is unresolved. Germline V lookup: CDR1 SGHTA, CDR2 FQGTGA. V lost 3 bases to trimming and J lost 0 bases, with 18 bases between them. This CDR3 comprises 18 residues.

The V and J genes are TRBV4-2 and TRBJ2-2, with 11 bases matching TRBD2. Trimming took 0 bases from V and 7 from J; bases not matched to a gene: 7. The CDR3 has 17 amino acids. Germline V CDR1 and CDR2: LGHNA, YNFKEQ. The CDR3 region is CASSQDGLAGGFGELFF. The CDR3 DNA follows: TGTGCCAGCAGCCAAGATGGGCTAGCGGGGGGCTTCGGGGAGCTGTTTTTT.

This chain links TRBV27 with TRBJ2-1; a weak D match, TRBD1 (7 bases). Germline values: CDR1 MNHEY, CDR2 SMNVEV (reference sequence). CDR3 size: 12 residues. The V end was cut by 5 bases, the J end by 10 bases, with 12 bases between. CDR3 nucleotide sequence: TGTGCCAGCAGTCGGGGGACAGTCGAGCAGTTCTTC. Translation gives CASSRGTVEQFF.

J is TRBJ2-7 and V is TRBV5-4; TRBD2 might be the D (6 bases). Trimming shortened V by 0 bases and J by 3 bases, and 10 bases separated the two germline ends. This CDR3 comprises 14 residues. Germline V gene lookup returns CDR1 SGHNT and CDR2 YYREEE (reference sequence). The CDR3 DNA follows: TGTGCCAGCAGCTTGGGTGTGGGGGGCTACGAGCAGTACTTC. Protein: CASSLGVGGYEQYF.

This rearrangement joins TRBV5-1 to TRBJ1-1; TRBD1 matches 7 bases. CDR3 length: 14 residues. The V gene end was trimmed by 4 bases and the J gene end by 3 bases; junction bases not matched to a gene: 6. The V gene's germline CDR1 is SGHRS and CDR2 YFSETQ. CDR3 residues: CASSRLTGDTEAFF. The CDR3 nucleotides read TGCGCCAGCAGCAGACTAACAGGGGACACTGAAGCTTTCTTT.

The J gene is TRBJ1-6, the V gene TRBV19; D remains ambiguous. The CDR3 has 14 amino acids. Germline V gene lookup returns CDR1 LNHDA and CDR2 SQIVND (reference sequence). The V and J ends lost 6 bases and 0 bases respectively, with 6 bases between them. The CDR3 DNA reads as TGTGCCAGTAGGCGGGACTCCTATAATTCACCCCTCCACTTT. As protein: CASRRDSYNSPLHF.

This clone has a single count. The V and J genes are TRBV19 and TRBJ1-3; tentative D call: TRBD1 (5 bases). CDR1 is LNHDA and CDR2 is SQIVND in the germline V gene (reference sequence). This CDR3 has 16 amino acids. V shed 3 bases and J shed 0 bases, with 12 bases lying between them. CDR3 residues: CASSMQGQVSGNTIYF. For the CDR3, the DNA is TGTGCCAGTAGTATGCAGGGTCAAGTCTCTGGAAACACCATATATTTT.

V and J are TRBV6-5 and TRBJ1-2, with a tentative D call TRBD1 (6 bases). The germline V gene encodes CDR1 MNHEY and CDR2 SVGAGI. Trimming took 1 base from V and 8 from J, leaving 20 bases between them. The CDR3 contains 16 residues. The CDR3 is CASSYLMGAGGGGYTF. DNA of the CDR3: TGTGCCAGCAGTTACTTGATGGGGGCCGGGGGCGGAGGCTACACCTTC.